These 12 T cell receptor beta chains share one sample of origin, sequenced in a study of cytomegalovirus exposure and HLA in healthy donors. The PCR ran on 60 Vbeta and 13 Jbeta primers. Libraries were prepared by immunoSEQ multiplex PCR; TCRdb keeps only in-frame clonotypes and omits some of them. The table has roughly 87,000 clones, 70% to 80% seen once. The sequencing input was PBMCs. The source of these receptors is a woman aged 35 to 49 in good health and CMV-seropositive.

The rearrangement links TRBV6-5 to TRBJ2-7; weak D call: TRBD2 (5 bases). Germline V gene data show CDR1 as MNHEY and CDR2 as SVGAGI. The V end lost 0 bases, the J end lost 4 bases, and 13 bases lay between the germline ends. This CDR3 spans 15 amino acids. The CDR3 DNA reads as TGTGCCAGCAGTTACTCCCTAGCCGAAGCTTACGAGCAGTACTTC. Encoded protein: CASSYSLAEAYEQYF.

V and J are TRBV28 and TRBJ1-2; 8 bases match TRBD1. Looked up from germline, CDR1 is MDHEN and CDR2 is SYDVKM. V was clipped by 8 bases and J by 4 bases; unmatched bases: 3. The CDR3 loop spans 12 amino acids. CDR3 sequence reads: CASHRGSYGYTF. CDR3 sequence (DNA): TGTGCCAGCCACAGGGGGAGCTATGGCTACACCTTC.

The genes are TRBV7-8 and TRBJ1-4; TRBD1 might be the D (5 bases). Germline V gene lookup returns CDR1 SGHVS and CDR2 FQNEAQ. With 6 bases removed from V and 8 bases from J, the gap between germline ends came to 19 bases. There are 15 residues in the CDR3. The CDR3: CASSPTRGESEKLFF. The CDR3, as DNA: TGTGCCAGCAGTCCTACCCGGGGGGAATCGGAAAAACTGTTTTTT.

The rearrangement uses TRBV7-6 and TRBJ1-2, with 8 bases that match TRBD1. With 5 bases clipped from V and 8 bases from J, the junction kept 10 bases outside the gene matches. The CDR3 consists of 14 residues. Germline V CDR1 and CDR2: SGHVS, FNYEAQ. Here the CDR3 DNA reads TGTGCCAGCAGCCTACCGGGACAGGTTGGGGGCTACACCTTC. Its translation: CASSLPGQVGGYTF.

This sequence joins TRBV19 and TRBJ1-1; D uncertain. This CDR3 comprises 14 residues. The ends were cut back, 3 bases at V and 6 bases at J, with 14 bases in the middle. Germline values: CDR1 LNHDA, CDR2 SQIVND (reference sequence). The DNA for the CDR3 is TGTGCCAGTAGTATCCTCCCTGGCCAAGCTGAAGCTTTCTTT. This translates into CASSILPGQAEAFF. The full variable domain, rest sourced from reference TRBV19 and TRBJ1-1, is DGGITQSPKYLFRKEGQNVTLSCEQNLNHDAMYWYRQDPGQGLRLIYYSQIVNDFQKGDIAEGYSVSREKKESFPLTVTSAQKNPTAFYLCASSILPGQAEAFFGQGTRLTVV.

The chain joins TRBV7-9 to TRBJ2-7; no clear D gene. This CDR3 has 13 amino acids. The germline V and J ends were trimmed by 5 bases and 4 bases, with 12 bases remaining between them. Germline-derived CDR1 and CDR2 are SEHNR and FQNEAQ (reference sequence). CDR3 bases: TGTGCCAGCAGCCCTACCACTCGATACGAGCAGTACTTC. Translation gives CASSPTTRYEQYF. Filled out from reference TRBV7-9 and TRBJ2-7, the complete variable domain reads DTGVSQNPRHKITKRGQNVTFRCDPISEHNRLYWYRQTLGQGPEFLTYFQNEAQLEKSRLLSDRFSAERPKGSFSTLEIQRTEQGDSAMYLCASSPTTRYEQYFGPGTRLTVT.

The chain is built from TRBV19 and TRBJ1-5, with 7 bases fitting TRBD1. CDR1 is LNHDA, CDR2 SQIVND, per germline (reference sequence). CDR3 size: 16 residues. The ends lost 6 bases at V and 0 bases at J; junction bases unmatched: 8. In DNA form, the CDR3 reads TGTGCCAGTAGCAGGACAGGAGACTATAGCAATCAGCCCCAGCATTTT. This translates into CASSRTGDYSNQPQHF.

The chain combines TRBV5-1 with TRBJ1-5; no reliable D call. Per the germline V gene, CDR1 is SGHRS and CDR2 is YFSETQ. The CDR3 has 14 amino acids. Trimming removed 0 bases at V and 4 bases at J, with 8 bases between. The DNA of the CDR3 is TGCGCCAGCAGCTTGGGCGATCCGAATCAGCCCCAGCATTTT. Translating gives CASSLGDPNQPQHF.

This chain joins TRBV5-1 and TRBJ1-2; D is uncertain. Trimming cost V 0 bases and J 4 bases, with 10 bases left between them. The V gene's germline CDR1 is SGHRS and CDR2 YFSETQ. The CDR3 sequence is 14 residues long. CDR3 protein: CASSLGQPVYGYTF. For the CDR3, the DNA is TGCGCCAGCAGCTTGGGACAACCAGTCTATGGCTACACCTTC.

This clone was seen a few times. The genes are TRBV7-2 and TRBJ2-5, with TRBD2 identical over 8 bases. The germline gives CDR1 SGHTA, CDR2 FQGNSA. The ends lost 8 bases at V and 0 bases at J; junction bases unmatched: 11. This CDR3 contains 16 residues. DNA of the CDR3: TGTGCCAGCGGAAAGCGGGGGACGATGTACCAAGAGACCCAGTACTTC. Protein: CASGKRGTMYQETQYF.

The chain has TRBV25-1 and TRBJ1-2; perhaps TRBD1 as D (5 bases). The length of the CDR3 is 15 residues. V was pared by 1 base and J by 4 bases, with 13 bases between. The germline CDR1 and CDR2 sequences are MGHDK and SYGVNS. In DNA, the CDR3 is TGTGCCAGCAGTGAATCCGGAGGGGCTGGCTATGGCTACACCTTC. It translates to CASSESGGAGYGYTF.

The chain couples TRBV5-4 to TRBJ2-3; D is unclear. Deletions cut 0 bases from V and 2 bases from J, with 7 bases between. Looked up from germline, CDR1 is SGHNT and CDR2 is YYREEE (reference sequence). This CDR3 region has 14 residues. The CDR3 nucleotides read TGTGCCAGCAGCTTGGAGCTCCACACAGATACGCAGTATTTT. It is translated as CASSLELHTDTQYF.